This is a list of T cell receptor beta chains from one sample in a study of cytomegalovirus exposure and HLA in healthy donors. Assay used: immunoSEQ multiplex PCR; TCRdb lists only in-frame clones, some missing. There are about 130,000 clones in the sample; about 80% occur only once, and 4% lies in the top ten. Sequenced material: PBMCs. These receptors all come from a woman aged 40 to 55 in good health and CMV-seronegative. Each CDR3 is given with its conserved first and last residue. The D gene is left open where the match is weak. Only part of the rows carry a size: once, few, many, or a class if the clone is expanded.

v_gene: TRBV28; d_gene: .; abundance: .; j_gene: TRBJ2-1; CDR3aa: CASTPELAWSSYNEQFF; CDR3nt: TGTGCCAGCACTCCCGAGCTAGCGTGGAGCTCCTACAATGAGCAGTTCTTC
v_gene: TRBV14; d_gene: .; abundance: few; j_gene: TRBJ2-3; CDR3aa: CASSLQLASTDTQYF; CDR3nt: TGTGCCAGCAGCCTCCAGCTAGCGTCGACAGATACGCAGTATTTT
v_gene: TRBV28; d_gene: .; abundance: .; j_gene: TRBJ2-3; CDR3aa: CTSSNQGIATDTQYF; CDR3nt: TGTACCAGCAGCAACCAGGGAATCGCCACAGATACGCAGTATTTT
v_gene: TRBV5-1; d_gene: TRBD1; abundance: .; j_gene: TRBJ1-2; CDR3aa: CASSFGQGEGGYTF; CDR3nt: TGCGCCAGCAGCTTTGGACAGGGAGAGGGTGGCTACACCTTC
v_gene: TRBV6-5; d_gene: TRBD1; abundance: .; j_gene: TRBJ1-5; CDR3aa: CASSTGGPYQPQHF; CDR3nt: TGTGCCAGCAGTACAGGGGGCCCCTATCAGCCCCAGCATTTT
v_gene: TRBV29-1; d_gene: TRBD2; abundance: few; j_gene: TRBJ2-3; CDR3aa: CSVRDQQLAGSTDTQYF; CDR3nt: TGCAGCGTCCGTGACCAACAACTAGCGGGATCAACAGATACGCAGTATTTT
v_gene: TRBV5-1; d_gene: TRBD2; abundance: .; j_gene: TRBJ2-2; CDR3aa: CASRYASGGAGTGELFF; CDR3nt: TGCGCCAGCAGATACGCTAGCGGGGGGGCTGGCACCGGGGAGCTGTTTTTT
v_gene: TRBV5-6; d_gene: .; abundance: .; j_gene: TRBJ1-1; CDR3aa: CASSYQGGTEAFF; CDR3nt: TGTGCCAGCAGCTACCAGGGAGGCACTGAAGCTTTCTTT
v_gene: TRBV6-5; d_gene: .; abundance: .; j_gene: TRBJ2-5; CDR3aa: CASRPPGHKETQYF; CDR3nt: TGTGCCAGCAGGCCCCCGGGACATAAAGAGACCCAGTACTTC
v_gene: TRBV6-6; d_gene: .; abundance: once; j_gene: TRBJ2-7; CDR3aa: CASSSDSIDEQYF; CDR3nt: TGTGCCAGCAGTTCCGACAGCATTGACGAGCAGTACTTC
v_gene: TRBV6-6; d_gene: TRBD1; abundance: .; j_gene: TRBJ2-6; CDR3aa: CASSYDRGGNVLTF; CDR3nt: TGTGCCAGCAGTTATGACAGGGGTGGCAACGTCCTGACTTTC
v_gene: TRBV7-9; d_gene: TRBD1; abundance: .; j_gene: TRBJ2-7; CDR3aa: CASSPGTGKFYEQYF; CDR3nt: TGTGCCAGCAGCCCGGGGACAGGGAAGTTCTACGAGCAGTACTTC
v_gene: TRBV9; d_gene: TRBD2; abundance: .; j_gene: TRBJ2-5; CDR3aa: CASSVGGLAGVRETQYF; CDR3nt: TGTGCCAGCAGCGTAGGGGGACTAGCGGGAGTTAGAGAGACCCAGTACTTC
v_gene: TRBV9; d_gene: TRBD1; abundance: .; j_gene: TRBJ1-1; CDR3aa: CASSVGQGGEAFF; CDR3nt: TGTGCCAGCAGCGTAGGCCAGGGGGGTGAAGCTTTCTTT
v_gene: TRBV6-5; d_gene: .; abundance: .; j_gene: TRBJ1-6; CDR3aa: CASSYREGVSPLHF; CDR3nt: TGTGCCAGCAGTTACAGGGAGGGTGTTTCACCCCTCCACTTT
v_gene: TRBV5-6; d_gene: .; abundance: .; j_gene: TRBJ2-7; CDR3aa: CASSLSRLRSTYEQYF; CDR3nt: TGTGCCAGCAGCTTGTCCCGACTCCGGAGTACGTACGAGCAGTACTTC
v_gene: TRBV4-1; d_gene: TRBD2; abundance: .; j_gene: TRBJ2-3; CDR3aa: CASSSGPLAGPTDTQYF; CDR3nt: TGCGCCAGCAGCTCGGGCCCTCTAGCGGGGCCCACAGATACGCAGTATTTT
v_gene: TRBV6-5; d_gene: .; abundance: .; j_gene: TRBJ2-5; CDR3aa: CASSQTRETQYF; CDR3nt: TGTGCCAGCAGTCAGACAAGAGAGACCCAGTACTTC